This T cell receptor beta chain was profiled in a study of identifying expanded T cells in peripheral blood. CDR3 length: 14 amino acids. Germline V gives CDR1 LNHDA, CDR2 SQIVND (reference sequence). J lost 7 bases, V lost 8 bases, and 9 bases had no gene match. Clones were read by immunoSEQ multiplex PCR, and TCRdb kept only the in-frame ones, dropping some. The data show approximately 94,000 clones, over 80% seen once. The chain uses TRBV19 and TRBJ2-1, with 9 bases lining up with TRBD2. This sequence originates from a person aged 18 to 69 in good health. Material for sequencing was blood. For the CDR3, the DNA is TGTGCCAGTTCCTTAGCGGGAGCGGGGAATGAGCAGTTCTTC. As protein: CASSLAGAGNEQFF.